Listed below are T cell receptor beta chains from one sample, sequenced in a study of T cells in Graves' hyperthyroidism and ophthalmopathy. TCRdb redid the calling of the multiplex PCR reads with MiXCR, one entry per CDR3 protein. Among 500,000 to 550,000 distinct CDR3 sequences listed, 20% were seen once. The sequenced material came from blood. These receptors came from a man between 35 and 55 years old with Graves' ophthalmopathy. Each CDR3 is given without its conserved first and last residue.

v_call cdr3_aa
TRBV12-3/TRBV12-4 ASSATGASNQPQH
TRBV7-2 ASSLGRGFNEQY
TRBV20-1 SALDWGGIAF
TRBV9 ASSVGTSGFNEQF
TRBV6-6 ASSYSLRGSPLH
TRBV7-2 ASSVRRNTEAF
TRBV6-1 ASSEAGFWDTKNTGELF
TRBV6-1 ASSESIAGGRGDTQY
TRBV28 ASSLGAPGNEQF
TRBV20-1 SAKETGQGADYGYT
TRBV6-5 ASSYPGQGPLNTEAF
TRBV15 ATSRGLAGKSDTQY
TRBV6-5 ASSYSWTGPMNTEAF